This TCR beta chain was identified during a study of cytomegalovirus exposure and HLA in healthy donors. Study-level results: Likely technical artifact: a cluster of highly shared sequence variants. Researchers had no immune exposure information except CMV serostatus available. Later analysis identified a missense DCLRE1C variant that was linked to TCR beta V- and J-gene trimming.

On this clone itself: Its cognate antigen is unknown.

Germline V gene data show CDR1 as MGHDK and CDR2 as SYGVNS. The CDR3 consists of 12 residues. The primer mix had 60 Vbeta and 13 Jbeta primers. This table comes from immunoSEQ multiplex PCR, and its TCRdb copy is limited to in-frame clones, with some not included. The sample lists some 93,000 clones, 70% to 85% seen once, with around 3.8% in the top ten. The V and J genes are TRBV25-1 and TRBJ2-5, with TRBD2 as a possible D gene (5 bases). The DNA end lines up better with TRBJ2-7; the J call may be wrong. Sequencing was performed on PBMCs. This sequence was found in a man over 45 in good health and CMV-seronegative. The CDR3 is CASSDGGREQYF. The CDR3 DNA is TGTGCCAGCAGTGATGGAGGCCGCGAGCAGTACTTC.